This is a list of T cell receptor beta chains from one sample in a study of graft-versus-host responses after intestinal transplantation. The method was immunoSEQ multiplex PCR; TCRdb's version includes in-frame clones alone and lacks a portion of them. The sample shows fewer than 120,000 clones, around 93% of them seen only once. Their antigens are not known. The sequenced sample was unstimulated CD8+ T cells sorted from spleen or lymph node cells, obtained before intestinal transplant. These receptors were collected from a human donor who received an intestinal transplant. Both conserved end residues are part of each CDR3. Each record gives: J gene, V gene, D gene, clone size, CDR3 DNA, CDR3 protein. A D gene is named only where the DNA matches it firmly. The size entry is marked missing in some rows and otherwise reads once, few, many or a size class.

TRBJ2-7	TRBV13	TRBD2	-	TGTGCCAGCAGCCCACCTAGCGGCGCCGCCAGGGACGAGCAGTACTTC	CASSPPSGAARDEQYF
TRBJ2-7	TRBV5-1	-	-	TGCGCCAGCAGCTTGGTGGGAGACAACGAGCAGTACTTC	CASSLVGDNEQYF
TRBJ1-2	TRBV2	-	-	TGTGCCAGCTTGCCGGCCCGAGGGCAGAGTAACTATGGCTACACCTTC	CASLPARGQSNYGYTF
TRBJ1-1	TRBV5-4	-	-	TGTGCCAGCAGCTTCCGGGGGGGGGCCACTGAAGCTTTCTTT	CASSFRGGATEAFF
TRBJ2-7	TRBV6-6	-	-	TGTGCCAGCAGTTACTTACAATTTAGCTCCTACGAGCAGTACTTC	CASSYLQFSSYEQYF
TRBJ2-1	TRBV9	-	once	TGTGCCAGCAGCGTATCGGGACTCACTAATGAGCAGTTCTTC	CASSVSGLTNEQFF
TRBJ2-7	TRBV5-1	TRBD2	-	TGCGCCAGCAGCAGGTCCCTCCTAGCGGGGTTGGAAGACCCCTACGAGCAGTACTTC	CASSRSLLAGLEDPYEQYF
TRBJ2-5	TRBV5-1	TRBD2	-	TGCGCCAGCAGCTTGATGGGACTAGCGAGGAGGGAGACCCAGTACTTC	CASSLMGLARRETQYF
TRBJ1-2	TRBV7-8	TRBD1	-	TGTGCCAGCAGCCCAGGGGGCGGGAACTATGGCTACACCTTC	CASSPGGGNYGYTF
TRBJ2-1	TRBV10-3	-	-	TGTGCCATCAGTGAGCCGATGGCCGACAATGAGCAGTTCTTC	CAISEPMADNEQFF
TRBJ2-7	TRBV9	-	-	TGTGCCAGCAGCGTAGGACAGTCCTCCTACGAGCAGTACTTC	CASSVGQSSYEQYF
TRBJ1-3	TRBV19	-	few	TGTGCCAGTAGTATGGATCGCAGTTACTTCTCTGGAAACACCATATATTTT	CASSMDRSYFSGNTIYF
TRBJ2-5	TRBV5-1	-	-	TGCGCCAGCAGGCCTCGAGGGGGTCGGGAGACCCAGTACTTC	CASRPRGGRETQYF
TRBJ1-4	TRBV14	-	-	TGTGCCAGCAGCCCATGGGATGCGACACCTAATGAAAAACTGTTTTTT	CASSPWDATPNEKLFF
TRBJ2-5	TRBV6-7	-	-	TGTGCCAGCATTAATCTAGAGACCCAGTACTTC	CASINLETQYF
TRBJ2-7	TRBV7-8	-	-	TGTGCCAGCAGCTTAGGTGGGGGAACCTACGAGCAGTACTTC	CASSLGGGTYEQYF